Below are 32 T cell receptor beta chains sequenced from a single sample in a study of shared T cell receptors in the human thymus. Assay used: immunoSEQ multiplex PCR; TCRdb lists only in-frame clones, some missing. The sample lists some 640,000 clones, around 87% seen once, with 0.009% to 0.0095% in the top ten. These records were also assigned to another study, of human thymus T cells.

The sequenced sample consisted of thymocytes. These receptor sequences come from a boy under two years old with a congenital heart defect.

The chain carries TRBV5-1 and TRBJ2-2, with 8 bases lining up with TRBD1. Trimming at V came to 4 bases and at J to 7 bases, leaving 12 bases not matched to a gene. CDR1 is SGHRS and CDR2 is YFSETQ in the germline V gene. This CDR3 contains 16 residues. CDR3 protein: CASSTPWGQADGELFF. The CDR3 coding sequence is TGCGCCAGCAGCACCCCGTGGGGACAGGCGGACGGGGAGCTGTTTTTT.

CDR3 in DNA: TGTGCCAGTAGTCCAGGGGTGCGCAATCAGCCCCAGCATTTT. This sequence encodes CASSPGVRNQPQHF. This chain uses TRBV19 with TRBJ1-5; TRBD1 might be the D (6 bases). Germline V gives CDR1 LNHDA, CDR2 SQIVND (reference sequence). V lost 5 bases and J 2 bases, leaving 10 bases between the germline ends. The CDR3 is made up of 14 amino acids. The full variable domain, its missing parts supplied by reference TRBV19 and TRBJ1-5, is DGGITQSPKYLFRKEGQNVTLSCEQNLNHDAMYWYRQDPGQGLRLIYYSQIVNDFQKGDIAEGYSVSREKKESFPLTVTSAQKNPTAFYLCASSPGVRNQPQHFGDGTRLSIL.

The chain carries TRBV9 and TRBJ1-6; 10 bases are shared with TRBD1. J lost 7 bases, V lost 0 bases, and 7 bases had no gene match. This CDR3 is built from 17 residues. Germline assignment: CDR1 SGDLS and CDR2 YYNGEE. The CDR3: CASSVGSDRGDNSPLHF. The CDR3 coding sequence is TGTGCCAGCAGCGTAGGCTCGGACAGGGGGGACAATTCACCCCTCCACTTT.

This chain uses TRBV10-3 with TRBJ2-3, with a possible D match to TRBD2 (5 bases). Trimming removed 2 bases from V and 0 bases from J, with 9 bases in between. The CDR3 extends over 15 amino acids. The V gene's germline CDR1 is ENHRY and CDR2 SYGVKD. The CDR3 nucleotides read TGTGCCATCAGTGAGGACGGAGGTAGCACAGATACGCAGTATTTT. Its protein product is CAISEDGGSTDTQYF.

The chain employs TRBV28 and TRBJ2-3; weak D call: TRBD2 (7 bases). Germline V gene lookup returns CDR1 MDHEN and CDR2 SYDVKM. Trimming took 5 bases from V and 6 from J, leaving 21 bases between them. The CDR3 extends over 16 amino acids. The CDR3 DNA is TGTGCCAGCAGTCCGACCGGGGGGCTTGAAGTCGATACGCAGTATTTT. This codes for CASSPTGGLEVDTQYF.

This clone has a single count. The chain is built from TRBV6-5 and TRBJ1-6; possible D gene TRBD1, 6 bases. Germline lookup yields CDR1 MNHEY and CDR2 SVGAGI. The V end lost 10 bases, the J end lost 4 bases, and 17 bases lay between the germline ends. The CDR3 loop spans 15 amino acids. CDR3 coding DNA: TGTGCCACCCGGGACACGGCTACATATAATTCACCCCTCCACTTT. Encoded protein: CATRDTATYNSPLHF.

The genes are TRBV27 and TRBJ2-2, with TRBD2 matching over 11 bases. Germline CDR1 MNHEY, CDR2 SMNVEV (reference sequence). V lost 3 bases, J lost 5 bases, and 5 bases stayed unmatched. The length of the CDR3 is 16 residues. DNA of the CDR3: TGTGCCAGCAGTTTGGTAGCGGGAGGGCCGACCGGGGAGCTGTTTTTT. This gives the protein CASSLVAGGPTGELFF.

This sequence joins TRBV5-1 and TRBJ1-2; D gene unclear. This CDR3 is 14 amino acids long. V lost 2 bases and J lost 1, with 9 bases in between. The germline V gene encodes CDR1 SGHRS and CDR2 YFSETQ. CDR3 nucleotides: TGCGCCAGCAGCTTACGAGATTTTAACTATGGCTACACCTTC. Translated: CASSLRDFNYGYTF.

V and J are TRBV14 and TRBJ1-1; D is unclear. Germline lookup yields CDR1 SGHDN and CDR2 FVKESK. CDR3 length equals 13 residues. The V gene lost 1 base and the J gene lost 11 bases, with 14 bases spanning the gap. Here the CDR3 DNA reads TGTGCCAGCAGCCAAGTAGAATCCGCGGGGGCTTTCTTT. Its protein product is CASSQVESAGAFF.

V and J are TRBV5-1 and TRBJ2-1, with no clear D. CDR3 size: 14 residues. Germline assignment: CDR1 SGHRS and CDR2 YFSETQ. Trimming stripped 4 bases from V and 5 bases from J, with 13 bases between. CDR3 DNA: TGCGCCAGCAGCGCATACTTTAGAGACAATGAGCAGTTCTTC. Protein sequence: CASSAYFRDNEQFF.

The chain joins TRBV10-2 to TRBJ1-4, with a weak D call TRBD1 (5 bases). This CDR3 contains 14 residues. Germline values: CDR1 WSHSY, CDR2 SAAADI. The germline V and J ends were trimmed by 3 bases and 7 bases, with 12 bases remaining between them. CDR3 sequence reads: CASSDREGGEKLFF. In DNA form, the CDR3 reads TGCGCCAGCAGTGACAGGGAAGGTGGTGAAAAACTGTTTTTT.

The chain combines TRBV11-2 with TRBJ2-1; D is unresolved. The CDR3 covers 16 residues. Trimming removed 1 base at V and 6 bases at J, with 16 bases between. Germline V lookup: CDR1 SGHAT, CDR2 FQNNGV. In DNA, the CDR3 is TGTGCCAGCAGCTTAGTCTCTGGGCCCCTGCTCAATGAGCAGTTCTTC. Translated: CASSLVSGPLLNEQFF.

In this sample, this clone turned up a few times. The rearrangement uses TRBV4-1 and TRBJ2-3; TRBD2 matches 12 bases. CDR3 length: 19 residues. The trim removed 0 bases at V and 0 bases at J, leaving 7 bases unmatched. CDR1 is MGHRA, CDR2 YSYEKL, per germline. The CDR3 reads CASSQDLTSGGTSTDTQYF. DNA of the CDR3: TGCGCCAGCAGCCAAGATCTTACTAGCGGGGGGACTAGCACAGATACGCAGTATTTT.

The J gene is TRBJ2-3, the V gene TRBV27; possible D gene TRBD2, 6 bases. The CDR3 has 17 amino acids. Germline assignment: CDR1 MNHEY and CDR2 SMNVEV (reference sequence). V lost 5 bases and J lost 6, with 24 bases in between. CDR3 coding DNA: TGTGCCAGCAGTCCCCGGGTTGCTAGTGCGGGGTTTGATACGCAGTATTTT. Translation gives CASSPRVASAGFDTQYF.

The chain links TRBV29-1 to TRBJ2-2; D is possibly TRBD1 (6 bases). The CDR3 sequence is 15 residues long. V shed 6 bases and J shed 7 bases, with 21 bases lying between them. Germline CDR1 SQVTM, CDR2 ANQGSEA. CDR3 region: CSVVIKQGVVGELFF. The CDR3 DNA is TGCAGCGTAGTGATTAAACAGGGAGTGGTCGGGGAGCTGTTTTTT.

This chain joins TRBV28 and TRBJ1-1; possible D gene TRBD1, 5 bases. V shed 6 bases and J shed 3 bases, with 17 bases lying between them. CDR1 and CDR2 from the germline V gene are MDHEN and SYDVKM. The CDR3 sequence is 15 residues long. The CDR3 DNA follows: TGTGCCAGCAGCCCGAACAGGCCGGGCCACACTGAAGCTTTCTTT. It translates to CASSPNRPGHTEAFF.

V is TRBV6-5 and J is TRBJ1-4; 8 nucleotides match TRBD1. The trim removed 4 bases at V and 8 bases at J, leaving 6 bases unmatched. This CDR3 spans 14 amino acids. Germline V gene sequence: CDR1 MNHEY, CDR2 SVGAGI. The CDR3 nucleotides are TGTGCCAGCAGTTCGGGACAGGTGGGAGAAAAACTGTTTTTT. Its translation is CASSSGQVGEKLFF.

The CDR3 DNA sequence: TGCGCCAGCAGCCAAACCCTATCCTATGGCTACACCTTC. It yields the protein CASSQTLSYGYTF. The chain has TRBV4-3 and TRBJ1-2; D remains ambiguous. CDR3 length: 13 amino acids. Germline CDR1 LGHNA, CDR2 YSLEER. V lost 2 bases and J 4 bases, leaving 8 bases between the germline ends.

This chain uses TRBV4-2 with TRBJ1-5, with TRBD1 as a possible D gene (6 bases). Germline-derived CDR1 and CDR2 are LGHNA and YNFKEQ. The CDR3 consists of 16 residues. V shed 0 bases and J shed 0 bases, with 9 bases lying between them. CDR3 loop: CASSQDGQYSNQPQHF. The DNA of the CDR3 is TGTGCCAGCAGCCAAGATGGACAGTATAGCAATCAGCCCCAGCATTTT.

This chain connects TRBV11-3 to TRBJ2-1; D ambiguous. Germline values: CDR1 SGHNT, CDR2 YENEEA. CDR3 length: 15 amino acids. V gave up 5 bases and J gave up 0 bases, with 11 bases separating them. The CDR3 region has the DNA TGTGCCAGCAGCCTTAGCCCCAGCTCCTACAATGAGCAGTTCTTC. Protein: CASSLSPSSYNEQFF.

The rearrangement links TRBV28 to TRBJ1-5, with 12 bases that match TRBD1. The CDR3 contains 18 residues. With V trimmed by 2 bases and J by 6 bases, 11 bases remained unmatched. The germline V gene encodes CDR1 MDHEN and CDR2 SYDVKM. CDR3 residues: CASSLPDPGQGASQPQHF. CDR3 coding DNA: TGTGCCAGCAGTTTACCCGATCCGGGACAGGGGGCTTCTCAGCCCCAGCATTTT.

The genes are TRBV5-1 and TRBJ1-3; maybe TRBD1 (5 bases). CDR3 length equals 13 residues. The V gene lost 0 bases and the J gene lost 4 bases, with 5 bases spanning the gap. In germline, CDR1 is SGHRS, CDR2 YFSETQ. The CDR3 nucleotides are TGCGCCAGCAGCTTGGGACAGGGAAACACCATATATTTT. Its protein product is CASSLGQGNTIYF.

The genes are TRBV9 and TRBJ2-2; no firm D call. There are 13 residues in the CDR3. V was clipped by 3 bases and J by 1 base, with 4 bases between them. The germline V gene encodes CDR1 SGDLS and CDR2 YYNGEE. This CDR3 reads CASSGQNTGELFF. The CDR3 region has the DNA TGTGCCAGCAGCGGACAGAACACCGGGGAGCTGTTTTTT.

This chain links TRBV27 with TRBJ1-2, with TRBD1 matching 11 bases. Germline values: CDR1 MNHEY, CDR2 SMNVEV (reference sequence). The length of the CDR3 is 13 residues. J lost 6 bases, V lost 4 bases, and 1 base had no gene match. The CDR3 coding sequence is TGTGCCAGCAGTTCGGACAGGGGGCATGGCTACACCTTC. Its translation: CASSSDRGHGYTF.

This clone was recorded only once. The chain recombines TRBV28 with TRBJ2-2, with 7 bases matching TRBD1. This CDR3 has 18 residues. V was pared by 3 bases and J by 0 bases, with 10 bases of the junction left unmatched. Germline CDR1 reads MDHEN; CDR2 reads SYDVKM. DNA for the CDR3: TGTGCCAGCAGTTTTCCGGACGAAGGGACAGCGAACACCGGGGAGCTGTTTTTT. Translation gives CASSFPDEGTANTGELFF.

The rearrangement uses TRBV10-2 and TRBJ2-7, with 10 bases lining up with TRBD2. Germline assignment: CDR1 WSHSY and CDR2 SAAADI. V shed 6 bases and J 2 bases; nucleotides not matched to a gene: 4. CDR3 length: 14 amino acids. The CDR3 nucleotides read TGCGCCAGCAGACCCGGGACTAGCGCCTACGAGCAGTACTTC. Residues: CASRPGTSAYEQYF.

This clone was counted between two and nine times. The rearrangement uses TRBV7-9 and TRBJ2-7; 9 nucleotides match TRBD1. Germline values: CDR1 SEHNR, CDR2 FQNEAQ (reference sequence). The V gene end was trimmed by 5 bases and the J gene end by 6 bases; junction bases not matched to a gene: 11. The CDR3 length is 15 residues. This CDR3 reads CASSLPPGQGIEQYF. In nucleotides, the CDR3 is TGTGCCAGCAGCCTCCCACCGGGACAGGGCATCGAGCAGTACTTC.

The chain uses TRBV5-6 and TRBJ2-7; a weak D match, TRBD2 (5 bases). Germline CDR1 and CDR2: SGHDT and YYEEEE. The CDR3 consists of 16 residues. Trimming took off 3 bases at V and 0 bases at J, with 16 bases between the two ends. The CDR3 is CASSSPKRRTSYEQYF. Here the CDR3 DNA reads TGTGCCAGCAGCTCGCCGAAGCGGAGAACCTCCTACGAGCAGTACTTC.

This sequence joins TRBV14 and TRBJ2-7, with a weak D call TRBD1 (5 bases). Germline loops: CDR1 SGHDN, CDR2 FVKESK. The CDR3 covers 15 residues. The ends were cut back, 2 bases at V and 2 bases at J, with 13 bases in the middle. This CDR3 is CASSQPAGHPYEQYF. The CDR3 coding sequence is TGTGCCAGCAGCCAACCGGCAGGGCACCCCTACGAGCAGTACTTC.

This clone occurred once. The chain has TRBV29-1 and TRBJ2-5; 12 bases are shared with TRBD2. The germline gives CDR1 SQVTM, CDR2 ANQGSEA. Trimming took 7 bases from V and 7 from J; bases not matched to a gene: 13. This CDR3 has 15 amino acids. For the CDR3, the DNA is TGCAGCGCCCCGGGACTAGCGGGTCGAGGTGGGACCCAGTACTTC. Its translation is CSAPGLAGRGGTQYF.

The chain joins TRBV5-6 to TRBJ2-7; TRBD2 is a possible D gene (5 bases). The CDR3 has 11 residues. CDR1 is SGHDT, CDR2 YYEEEE, per germline. Trimming shortened V by 2 bases and J by 7 bases, and 7 bases separated the two germline ends. This CDR3 is CASSFTGEQYF. The CDR3 DNA reads as TGTGCCAGCAGCTTTACGGGGGAGCAGTACTTC. The entire variable domain, with the rest obtained from reference TRBV5-6 and TRBJ2-7, is as follows: DAGVTQSPTHLIKTRGQQVTLRCSPKSGHDTVSWYQQALGQGPQFIFQYYEEEERQRGNFPDRFSGHQFPNYSSELNVNALLLGDSALYLCASSFTGEQYFGPGTRLTVT.

The rearrangement joins TRBV27 to TRBJ2-7; 7 positions match TRBD1. The CDR3 runs to 17 residues. Per the germline V gene, CDR1 is MNHEY and CDR2 is SMNVEV (reference sequence). V shed 5 bases, J shed 4 bases, and the junction held 17 bases outside the gene matches. The CDR3 here is CASSNSGTGTDCYEQYF. CDR3 nucleotide sequence: TGTGCCAGCAGTAACTCCGGAACCGGGACAGATTGTTACGAGCAGTACTTC.